The 32 T cell receptor beta chains below all came from one sample that was sequenced in a study of early T cells in non-severe SARS-CoV-2 infection. TCRdb independently ran MiXCR on the 5' RACE reads; one entry per CDR3 protein. The sample yields approximately 52,000 distinct CDR3 sequences, 6.5% to 9% seen once. The specimen sequenced was whole blood. The receptors derive from an adult who was a healthcare worker with PCR-confirmed SARS-CoV-2 infection or an uninfected control (not recorded which).

This clonotype showed up many times. J is TRBJ1-4 and V is TRBV28; the D gene is possibly TRBD1 (5 bases). The ends were cut back, 5 bases at V and 5 bases at J, with 15 bases in the middle. Germline CDR1 reads MDHEN; CDR2 reads SYDVKM. This CDR3 region has 15 residues. For the CDR3, the DNA is TGTGCCAGCAGTGCGCCCGGGGGAGGGAATGAAAAACTGTTTTTT. Amino acid sequence: CASSAPGGGNEKLFF. Full variable domain (rest looked up from reference TRBV28 and TRBJ1-4): DVKVTQSSRYLVKRTGEKVFLECVQDMDHENMFWYRQDPGLGLRLIYFSYDVKMKEKGDIPEGYSVSREKKERFSLILESASTNQTSMYLCASSAPGGGNEKLFFGSGTQLSVL.

This clonotype was observed a handful of times. V gene TRBV28 combines with J gene TRBJ2-3; weak D call: TRBD2 (6 bases). Per the germline V gene, CDR1 is MDHEN and CDR2 is SYDVKM. This CDR3 contains 19 residues. Trimming left V 2 bases short and J 2 bases short, with 23 bases between. DNA for the CDR3: TGTGCCAGCAGTTTACCGTGGTCGGGTGGGGGAGGACCCACAGATACGCAGTATTTT. Its protein is CASSLPWSGGGGPTDTQYF.

This clonotype showed up many times. The rearrangement uses TRBV20-1 and TRBJ2-4; tentative D call: TRBD2 (6 bases). The CDR3 contains 15 residues. Germline loops: CDR1 DFQATT, CDR2 SNEGSKA (reference sequence). Trimming stripped 2 bases from V and 3 bases from J, with 14 bases between. The CDR3 nucleotides read TGCAGTGCTAGATCCGTGGAGGGTATCAAAAACATTCAGTACTTC. Its translation: CSARSVEGIKNIQYF.

This clonotype was found many times. The rearrangement uses TRBV28 and TRBJ2-3; D uncertain. The ends were cut back, 8 bases at V and 1 base at J, with 4 bases in the middle. Germline V gives CDR1 MDHEN, CDR2 SYDVKM. CDR3 size: 11 residues. CDR3 amino acids: CASWGTDTQYF. The CDR3 region has the DNA TGTGCCAGCTGGGGCACAGATACGCAGTATTTT. The full variable domain, rest sourced from reference TRBV28 and TRBJ2-3, is DVKVTQSSRYLVKRTGEKVFLECVQDMDHENMFWYRQDPGLGLRLIYFSYDVKMKEKGDIPEGYSVSREKKERFSLILESASTNQTSMYLCASWGTDTQYFGPGTRLTVL.

This clonotype was observed many times. V gene TRBV5-1 combines with J gene TRBJ2-5; D not certain. V was trimmed by 5 bases and J by 1 base, leaving 9 bases between them. Germline CDR1 and CDR2: SGHRS and YFSETQ. The CDR3 contains 13 residues. CDR3 region: CASRERTQETQYF. The DNA for the CDR3 is TGCGCCAGCAGGGAAAGGACCCAAGAGACCCAGTACTTC. Looking up the rest from reference TRBV5-1 and TRBJ2-5 gives the full variable domain: KAGVTQTPRYLIKTRGQQVTLSCSPISGHRSVSWYQQTPGQGLQFLFEYFSETQRNKGNFPGRFSGRQFSNSRSEMNVSTLELGDSALYLCASRERTQETQYFGPGTRLLVL.

This clonotype occurred many times. The chain couples TRBV4-1 to TRBJ2-2; 7 bases line up with TRBD1. J lost 6 bases, V lost 4 bases, and 5 bases had no gene match. Germline lookup yields CDR1 MGHRA and CDR2 YSYEKL. The CDR3 runs to 14 residues. CDR3: CASSLQTGSGELFF. In DNA, the CDR3 is TGCGCCAGCAGCCTACAGACAGGGTCCGGGGAGCTGTTTTTT.

There are many counts of this clonotype. The CDR3: CASSPLSPGVTDTQYF. The CDR3, as DNA: TGTGCCAGCAGCCCCCTATCTCCGGGGGTCACAGATACGCAGTATTTT. The V and J genes are TRBV11-3 and TRBJ2-3; the D gene is possibly TRBD2 (6 bases). CDR1 and CDR2 (germline): SGHNT, YENEEA. The CDR3 extends over 16 amino acids. Trimming cost V 5 bases and J 2 bases, with 17 bases left between them.

This clonotype came up many times. The chain is built from TRBV5-1 and TRBJ2-2; D is undetermined. CDR1 and CDR2 from the germline V gene are SGHRS and YFSETQ. V was cut by 1 base and J by 0 bases, with 10 bases left in between. CDR3 length equals 16 residues. The CDR3 DNA reads as TGCGCCAGCAGCTTGTTAACACCGTCGAACACCGGGGAGCTGTTTTTT. Translating it yields CASSLLTPSNTGELFF.

The chain recombines TRBV5-1 with TRBJ2-3, with TRBD1 as a possible D gene (6 bases). Germline V gene data show CDR1 as SGHRS and CDR2 as YFSETQ. Trimming left V 6 bases short and J 2 bases short, with 13 bases between. The CDR3 has 14 amino acids. CDR3 residues: CASTDRSPTDTQYF. CDR3 DNA sequence: TGCGCCAGCACCGACAGGTCGCCCACAGATACGCAGTATTTT.

The rearrangement uses TRBV5-6 and TRBJ2-7, with D hard to call. V was shortened by 2 bases and J by 3 bases, with 6 bases between the two germline ends. CDR1 and CDR2 from the germline V gene are SGHDT and YYEEEE. The CDR3 is made up of 12 amino acids. In DNA, the CDR3 is TGTGCCAGCAGCTTCTTAAGCTACGAGCAGTACTTC. This translates into CASSFLSYEQYF. Based on the CDR3 plus reference TRBV5-6 and TRBJ2-7, the full variable domain is DAGVTQSPTHLIKTRGQQVTLRCSPKSGHDTVSWYQQALGQGPQFIFQYYEEEERQRGNFPDRFSGHQFPNYSSELNVNALLLGDSALYLCASSFLSYEQYFGPGTRLTVT.

This clonotype has only a few counts. The V call is TRBV9, the J call TRBJ1-5; D remains unclear. This CDR3 is 15 amino acids long. The germline V and J ends were trimmed by 1 base and 2 bases, with 10 bases remaining between them. Germline values: CDR1 SGDLS, CDR2 YYNGEE. CDR3 sequence (DNA): TGTGCCAGCAGCGTATCAGGATCGGGCAATCAGCCCCAGCATTTT. Encoded protein: CASSVSGSGNQPQHF. Supplemented by reference TRBV9 and TRBJ1-5, the full variable domain reads DSGVTQTPKHLITATGQRVTLRCSPRSGDLSVYWYQQSLDQGLQFLIQYYNGEERAKGNILERFSAQQFPDLHSELNLSSLELGDSALYFCASSVSGSGNQPQHFGDGTRLSIL.

V gene TRBV20-1 combines with J gene TRBJ1-2; 8 bases line up with TRBD1. The germline CDR1 and CDR2 sequences are DFQATT and SNEGSKA (reference sequence). The V gene end was trimmed by 0 bases and the J gene end by 6 bases; junction bases not matched to a gene: 6. This CDR3 spans 14 amino acids. In DNA form, the CDR3 reads TGCAGTGCTAGAGATCGGGCAGGGGGCGATGGCTACACCTTC. It translates to CSARDRAGGDGYTF.

The chain combines TRBV2 with TRBJ1-6, with D perhaps TRBD1 (5 bases). V lost 2 bases and J 9 bases, leaving 14 bases between the germline ends. The CDR3 has 15 amino acids. CDR1 is SNHLY and CDR2 is FYNNEI in the germline V gene. For the CDR3, the DNA is TGTGCCAGCAGTGAAAGGGGCATTTCGTCTTCACCCCTCCACTTT. This sequence encodes CASSERGISSSPLHF.

V usage is TRBV7-2 and J usage is TRBJ2-7; 8 nucleotides agree with TRBD2. The CDR3 totals 15 residues. V shed 1 base and J 6 bases; nucleotides not matched to a gene: 8. Germline assignment: CDR1 SGHTA and CDR2 FQGNSA. The CDR3 region has the DNA TGTGCCAGCAGCTTAGGAAGCGGGAGTCTTCCCGAGCAGTACTTC. Encoded protein: CASSLGSGSLPEQYF.

In this sample, this clonotype turned up many times. This chain joins TRBV29-1 and TRBJ1-2; a possible D gene is TRBD1 (5 bases). The V and J ends lost 4 bases and 2 bases respectively, with 5 bases between them. The length of the CDR3 is 11 residues. The germline V gene has CDR1 SQVTM and CDR2 ANQGSEA. Here the CDR3 reads CSVGGNYGYTF. The CDR3 DNA reads as TGCAGCGTTGGGGGGAACTATGGCTACACCTTC.

The V call is TRBV29-1, the J call TRBJ2-5; 13 bases line up with TRBD2. From germline, CDR1 is SQVTM and CDR2 ANQGSEA. CDR3 length equals 15 residues. V shed 5 bases and J 5 bases; nucleotides not matched to a gene: 8. CDR3 residues: CSVITSGGAKETQYF. The CDR3, as DNA: TGCAGCGTTATTACTAGCGGGGGGGCCAAGGAGACCCAGTACTTC.

This clonotype was seen more than once but under ten times. The rearrangement links TRBV27 to TRBJ1-5; D ambiguous. The CDR3 totals 14 residues. Germline loops: CDR1 MNHEY, CDR2 SMNVEV (reference sequence). Trimming took 10 bases from V and 4 from J, leaving 17 bases between them. The CDR3 region has the DNA TGTGCCACACGGGGAGCAAGGGAAAATCAGCCCCAGCATTTT. The encoded protein is CATRGARENQPQHF.

J is TRBJ1-1 and V is TRBV19; TRBD1 might be the D (5 bases). V was pared by 6 bases and J by 4 bases, with 21 bases between. The CDR3 is 16 residues long. CDR1 and CDR2 from the germline V gene are LNHDA and SQIVND (reference sequence). The CDR3 nucleotides read TGTGCCAGTAGGAGCCCCGGCGAGGCGGGGGGCACTGAAGCTTTCTTT. Protein product: CASRSPGEAGGTEAFF.

CDR3: CATSDVTSGDYNEQFF. CDR3 nucleotides: TGTGCCACCAGTGATGTGACTAGCGGGGACTACAATGAGCAGTTCTTC. V gene TRBV24-1 combines with J gene TRBJ2-1, with 11 bases matching TRBD2. The trim removed 3 bases at V and 3 bases at J, leaving 3 bases unmatched. The CDR3 is 16 amino acids. CDR1 is KGHDR, CDR2 SFDVKD, per germline.

This clonotype occurred many times. The chain has TRBV5-3 and TRBJ1-5; 8 bases align to TRBD1. Being an ORF, TRBV5-3 has a function that is uncertain. V lost 5 bases to trimming and J lost 6 bases; unmatched junction nucleotides: 7. The CDR3 has 14 residues. Here the CDR3 reads CARRPTGVVQPQHF. CDR3 nucleotide sequence: TGTGCCAGAAGACCGACAGGGGTTGTTCAGCCCCAGCATTTT.

This clonotype has only a few counts. The CDR3 nucleotides are TGTGCCAGCAGCCATCTGGACGCGAATGAGCAGTTCTTC. Translating gives CASSHLDANEQFF. This sequence joins TRBV6-2 or TRBV6-3 and TRBJ2-1; D uncertain. V lost 6 bases, J lost 7 bases, and 13 bases lay in between. The CDR3 spans 13 residues. Germline V gene lookup returns CDR1 MNHEY and CDR2 SVGEGT.

This clonotype was seen at least ten times. The genes are TRBV29-1 and TRBJ2-2; D gene uncertain. Trimming left V 4 bases short and J 9 bases short, with 9 bases between. CDR3 length: 11 amino acids. The germline V gene has CDR1 SQVTM and CDR2 ANQGSEA. CDR3 sequence: CSVGRNRELFF. The CDR3 region has the DNA TGCAGCGTTGGTCGGAACCGGGAGCTGTTTTTT.

The chain has TRBV7-9 and TRBJ2-1, with 11 bases matching TRBD2. V lost 5 bases to trimming and J lost 2 bases; unmatched junction nucleotides: 11. The germline CDR1 and CDR2 sequences are SEHNR and FQNEAQ (reference sequence). There are 18 residues in the CDR3. The CDR3 sequence is CASSHQVGGLAAYNEQFF. CDR3 nucleotides: TGTGCCAGCAGCCACCAGGTTGGGGGACTAGCGGCCTACAATGAGCAGTTCTTC. The complete variable domain, with remaining parts taken from reference TRBV7-9 and TRBJ2-1, reads DTGVSQNPRHKITKRGQNVTFRCDPISEHNRLYWYRQTLGQGPEFLTYFQNEAQLEKSRLLSDRFSAERPKGSFSTLEIQRTEQGDSAMYLCASSHQVGGLAAYNEQFFGPGTRLTVL.

The sample holds many counts of this clonotype. The genes are TRBV29-1 and TRBJ1-1; possibly TRBD1 for D (5 bases). The CDR3 spans 13 residues. The germline V gene has CDR1 SQVTM and CDR2 ANQGSEA. Trimming left V 0 bases short and J 8 bases short, with 13 bases between. CDR3 sequence reads: CSVEEGTTLEAFF. CDR3 coding DNA: TGCAGCGTTGAAGAGGGGACTACACTGGAAGCTTTCTTT.

This clonotype has more than one count but fewer than ten. This chain's CDR3 is CASKDRLNTEAFF. CDR3 nucleotides: TGTGCCAGCAAAGACAGGTTGAACACTGAAGCTTTCTTT. The J gene is TRBJ1-1, the V gene TRBV2; D is perhaps TRBD1 (6 bases). The CDR3 is made up of 13 amino acids. CDR1 and CDR2 from the germline V gene are SNHLY and FYNNEI. Trimming took off 7 bases at V and 0 bases at J, with 9 bases between the two ends.

In this sample, this clonotype turned up many times. V is TRBV29-1 and J is TRBJ2-3; D is possibly TRBD2 (5 bases). This CDR3 region has 12 residues. V gave up 6 bases and J gave up 4 bases, with 11 bases separating them. Germline assignment: CDR1 SQVTM and CDR2 ANQGSEA. In nucleotides, the CDR3 is TGCAGCGTCGGGAAGGATGCAGATACGCAGTATTTT. Its protein product is CSVGKDADTQYF.

V gene TRBV28 combines with J gene TRBJ1-1; 9 bases agree with TRBD1. After removal of 4 bases from V and 4 bases from J, the junction contained 7 bases not matched to a gene. The CDR3 is 15 amino acids. Germline lookup yields CDR1 MDHEN and CDR2 SYDVKM. CDR3 DNA sequence: TGTGCCAGCAGTTCCTTACAGGGGGCTGGCACTGAAGCTTTCTTT. It encodes CASSSLQGAGTEAFF.

The CDR3 nucleotides are TGTGCTAGTGGTTTGGAGTTCGAGCAGTACTTC. Translating it yields CASGLEFEQYF. J is TRBJ2-7 and V is TRBV12-5; D is uncertain. V dropped 1 base and J dropped 6 bases, with 4 bases sitting between them. The V gene's germline CDR1 is LGHNT and CDR2 FRNRAP. The CDR3 sequence is 11 residues long.

V and J are TRBV29-1 and TRBJ2-2; possible D gene TRBD1, 6 bases. There are 15 residues in the CDR3. Trimming took off 4 bases at V and 3 bases at J, with 15 bases between the two ends. The germline CDR1 and CDR2 sequences are SQVTM and ANQGSEA. CDR3 in amino acids: CSVVIFRGDTGELFF. CDR3 nucleotides: TGCAGCGTTGTGATTTTCAGGGGAGACACCGGGGAGCTGTTTTTT.

At least ten counts were recorded for this clonotype. This chain connects TRBV5-4 to TRBJ2-1; 12 bases align to TRBD2. Germline CDR1 and CDR2: SGHNT and YYREEE (reference sequence). J lost 8 bases, V lost 0 bases, and 6 bases had no gene match. CDR3 length equals 16 residues. DNA for the CDR3: TGTGCCAGCAGCTTGGAACTAGCGGGGGGACCGGATGAGCAGTTCTTC. Translating gives CASSLELAGGPDEQFF.

The chain uses TRBV2 and TRBJ2-3, with 7 positions matching TRBD1. This CDR3 contains 15 residues. The V gene end was trimmed by 5 bases and the J gene end by 3 bases; junction bases not matched to a gene: 8. Germline loops: CDR1 SNHLY, CDR2 FYNNEI. CDR3 bases: TGTGCCAGCAGTAAAGGGACAGTAATTACAGATACGCAGTATTTT. It is translated as CASSKGTVITDTQYF.

This clonotype occurred a few times. This chain links TRBV12-3 or TRBV12-4 with TRBJ2-7; 7 bases match TRBD1. V dropped 7 bases and J dropped 4; count of bases not matched to a gene: 4. The CDR3 loop spans 12 amino acids. CDR3 DNA sequence: TGTGCCAGCACCGGGGACAGTTACGAGCAGTACTTC. Translation gives CASTGDSYEQYF.